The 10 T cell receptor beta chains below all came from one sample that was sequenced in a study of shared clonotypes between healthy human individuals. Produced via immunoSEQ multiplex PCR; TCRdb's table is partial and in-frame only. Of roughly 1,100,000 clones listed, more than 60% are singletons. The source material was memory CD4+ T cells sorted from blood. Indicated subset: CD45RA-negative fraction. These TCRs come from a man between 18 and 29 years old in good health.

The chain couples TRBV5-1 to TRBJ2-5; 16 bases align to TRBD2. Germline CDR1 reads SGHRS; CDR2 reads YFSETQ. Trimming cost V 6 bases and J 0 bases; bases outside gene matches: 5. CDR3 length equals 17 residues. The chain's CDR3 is CASNPGLAGGNQETQYF. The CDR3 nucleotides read TGCGCCAGCAATCCGGGACTAGCGGGGGGGAACCAAGAGACCCAGTACTTC.

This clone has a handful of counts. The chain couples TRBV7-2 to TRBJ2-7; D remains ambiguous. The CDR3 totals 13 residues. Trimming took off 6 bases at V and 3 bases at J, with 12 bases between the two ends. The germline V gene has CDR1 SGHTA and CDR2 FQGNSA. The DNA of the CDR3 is TGTGCCAGCAGTCCCCCATCCCTCTACGAGCAGTACTTC. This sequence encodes CASSPPSLYEQYF. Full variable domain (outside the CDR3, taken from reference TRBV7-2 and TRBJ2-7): GAGVSQSPSNKVTEKGKDVELRCDPISGHTALYWYRQSLGQGLEFLIYFQGNSAPDKSGLPSDRFSAERTGGSVSTLTIQRTQQEDSAVYLCASSPPSLYEQYFGPGTRLTVT.

For the CDR3, the DNA is TGTGCCAGCAGTTTATTAGGGGTTGGAGCCAAAAACATTCAGTACTTC. Protein: CASSLLGVGAKNIQYF. The chain carries TRBV28 and TRBJ2-4, with TRBD1 as a possible D gene (5 bases). This CDR3 spans 16 amino acids. Between the trimmed V and J ends, which lost 1 base and 0 bases, there was a span of 10 bases. Germline V gene sequence: CDR1 MDHEN, CDR2 SYDVKM.

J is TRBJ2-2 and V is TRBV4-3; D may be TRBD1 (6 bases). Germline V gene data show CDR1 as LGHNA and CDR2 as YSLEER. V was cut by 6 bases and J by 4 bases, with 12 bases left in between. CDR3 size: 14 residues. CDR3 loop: CASRPNRVTGELFF. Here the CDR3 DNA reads TGCGCCAGCAGACCAAACAGGGTCACCGGGGAGCTGTTTTTT.

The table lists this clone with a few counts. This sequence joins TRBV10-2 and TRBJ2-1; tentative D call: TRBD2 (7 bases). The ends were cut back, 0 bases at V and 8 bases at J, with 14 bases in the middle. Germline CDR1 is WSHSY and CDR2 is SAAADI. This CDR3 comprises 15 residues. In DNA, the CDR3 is TGCGCCAGCAGTGAGTCAAGTAGGGGGGGGTATGAGCAGTTCTTC. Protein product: CASSESSRGGYEQFF.

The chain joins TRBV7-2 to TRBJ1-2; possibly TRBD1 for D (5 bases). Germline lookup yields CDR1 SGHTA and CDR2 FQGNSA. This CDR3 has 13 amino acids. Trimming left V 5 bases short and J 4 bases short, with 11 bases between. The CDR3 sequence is CASSGGGAYGYTF. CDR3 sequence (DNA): TGTGCCAGCAGCGGAGGTGGGGCCTATGGCTACACCTTC.

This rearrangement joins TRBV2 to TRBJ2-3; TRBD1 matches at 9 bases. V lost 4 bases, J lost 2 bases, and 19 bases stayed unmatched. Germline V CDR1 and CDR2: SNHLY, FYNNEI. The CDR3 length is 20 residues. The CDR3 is CASSVKRTGAPAAVTDTQYF. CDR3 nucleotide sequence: TGTGCCAGCAGTGTGAAACGGACAGGGGCCCCAGCGGCCGTCACAGATACGCAGTATTTT.

CDR3 bases: TGTGCCAGCAGTTTAATCTCAGCCCTGACCGGGGAGCTGTTTTTT. Amino acid sequence: CASSLISALTGELFF. J is TRBJ2-2 and V is TRBV27; D unclear. The CDR3 is 15 residues long. CDR1 and CDR2 from the germline V gene are MNHEY and SMNVEV (reference sequence). With 2 bases removed from V and 5 bases from J, the gap between germline ends came to 12 bases.

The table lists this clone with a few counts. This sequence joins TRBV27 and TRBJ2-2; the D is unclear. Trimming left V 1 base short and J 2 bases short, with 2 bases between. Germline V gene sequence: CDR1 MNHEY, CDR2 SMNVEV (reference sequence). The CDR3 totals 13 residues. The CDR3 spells CASSLYNTGELFF. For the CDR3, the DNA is TGTGCCAGCAGTTTATATAACACCGGGGAGCTGTTTTTT.

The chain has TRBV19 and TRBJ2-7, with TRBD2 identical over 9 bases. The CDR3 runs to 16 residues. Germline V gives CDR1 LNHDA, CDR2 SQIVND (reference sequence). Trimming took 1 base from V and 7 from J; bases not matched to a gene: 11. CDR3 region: CASSIGYGGGAREQYF. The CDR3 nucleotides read TGTGCCAGTAGTATAGGCTACGGCGGGGGGGCCCGTGAGCAGTACTTC.